This TCR beta chain was identified in a study of blood T cell repertoires in COVID-19. Background on the study: Both acute and convalescent COVID-19 samples were obtained from the United States, Italy and Spain.

How the authors handled the data: Using reference gene primer amplification, nucleated cell counts were estimated. The assay was immunoSEQ multiplex PCR, and TCRdb's table has in-frame clones only and misses some. The D gene and trimming were derived from the DNA, and the V and J assignments and clone size from that table. The sample has about 370,000 clones, more than 85% seen once. CDR1 is GTSNPN, CDR2 SVGIG, per germline (reference sequence). The V end was cut by 7 bases, the J end by 1 base, with 7 bases between. CDR3 size: 11 residues. Donors were grouped by their self-reported clinical history. Participants classified as exposed had met a COVID-19 case within 2 weeks before study entry.

The specimen was PBMCs or T cells enriched from blood (not recorded which). The clonotype was recovered from a woman aged 40-49 years who had been exposed to COVID-19. The gene calls are TRBV30 and TRBJ1-1; unclear D gene. The CDR3 DNA follows: TGTGCCTCTACCAAGAACACTGAAGCTTTCTTT. This translates into CASTKNTEAFF.